One and the same sample provided the 15 T cell receptor beta chains below, sequenced in a study of blood T cell repertoires in COVID-19. Some clones are missing from TCRdb's copy, which holds only in-frame ones; the method was immunoSEQ multiplex PCR. The sample has roughly 120,000 clones; around 91% are singletons. The sample consisted of peripheral blood. These receptors were taken from a woman in her fifties or sixties with COVID-19, enrolled during active disease.

The V call is TRBV11-3, the J call TRBJ1-5, with a possible D match to TRBD1 (5 bases). Between the trimmed V and J ends, which lost 0 bases and 7 bases, there was a span of 19 bases. CDR3 size: 17 residues. Germline CDR1 and CDR2: SGHNT and YENEEA. The CDR3 sequence is CASSLDLVPVRTQPQHF. The CDR3 DNA reads TGTGCCAGCAGCTTAGATCTCGTCCCGGTGAGGACACAGCCCCAGCATTTT.

The chain employs TRBV6-6 and TRBJ1-2; 10 bases agree with TRBD1. V was clipped by 0 bases and J by 7 bases; unmatched bases: 5. Germline CDR1 reads MNHNY; CDR2 reads SVGAGI (reference sequence). The CDR3 length is 15 residues. CDR3 amino acids: CASSYSGQGIAGYTF. CDR3 nucleotide sequence: TGTGCCAGCAGTTACTCGGGACAGGGGATCGCTGGCTACACCTTC.

The V call is TRBV9, the J call TRBJ2-1; 7 nucleotides align to TRBD1. This CDR3 is built from 17 residues. Germline CDR1 and CDR2: SGDLS and YYNGEE. J gave up 8 bases and V 0 bases, and 14 bases lay outside the gene matches. The CDR3 DNA sequence: TGTGCCAGCAGCGTAGGAGGGGGCGAGGGGGTAATCGATGAGCAGTTCTTC. Its protein product is CASSVGGGEGVIDEQFF.

The chain employs TRBV12-3 or TRBV12-4 and TRBJ1-1, with unresolved D. This CDR3 is built from 13 residues. The V end lost 3 bases, the J end lost 7 bases, and 12 bases lay between the germline ends. The CDR3 DNA follows: TGTGCCAGCAGTTTCGAACAGAGACGTGAAGCTTTCTTT. Encoded protein: CASSFEQRREAFF.

Only a few counts were recorded for this clone. The genes are TRBV6-5 and TRBJ2-3; the D gene is possibly TRBD1 (6 bases). Germline V gene lookup returns CDR1 MNHEY and CDR2 SVGAGI. The CDR3 loop spans 15 amino acids. Between the trimmed V and J ends, which lost 2 bases and 2 bases, there was a span of 11 bases. CDR3 nucleotide sequence: TGTGCCAGCAGTTACCAGGGGCCAAACACAGATACGCAGTATTTT. Amino acid sequence: CASSYQGPNTDTQYF.

As to this clone: Germline is not matched at one junction end, which may reflect a read error. The chain recombines TRBV7-9 with TRBJ1-1; D is perhaps TRBD1 (5 bases). Per the germline V gene, CDR1 is SEHNR and CDR2 is FQNEAQ (reference sequence). The CDR3 covers 14 residues. The CDR3 here is CASTLDSHNTEAFF. DNA for the CDR3: TGTGCCAGCACCTTAGACAGCCACAACACTGAAGCTTTCTTT.

V gene TRBV29-1 combines with J gene TRBJ1-2; 7 nucleotides agree with TRBD1. The V gene end was trimmed by 6 bases and the J gene end by 5 bases; junction bases not matched to a gene: 15. The CDR3 consists of 15 residues. CDR1 SQVTM and CDR2 ANQGSEA come from the germline V gene. The CDR3 is CSVAPSVGGSYGYTF. CDR3 bases: TGCAGCGTGGCCCCATCGGTAGGGGGCTCATATGGCTACACCTTC.

The chain carries TRBV6-5 and TRBJ2-1, with D uncertain. In germline, CDR1 is MNHEY, CDR2 SVGAGI. Trimming shortened V by 2 bases and J by 8 bases, and 4 bases separated the two germline ends. The CDR3 sequence is 11 residues long. The CDR3 loop is CASSYGYEQFF. CDR3 in DNA: TGTGCCAGCAGTTACGGCTATGAGCAGTTCTTC.

The CDR3 reads CASSLAGSTNEKLFF. The CDR3 DNA sequence: TGTGCCAGCAGCTTAGCGGGGAGCACTAATGAAAAACTGTTTTTT. J is TRBJ1-4 and V is TRBV7-3; D call uncertain. Germline V gene data show CDR1 as SGHTA and CDR2 as FQGTGA. CDR3 length equals 15 residues. The germline V and J ends were trimmed by 2 bases and 2 bases, with 9 bases remaining between them.

This clone was observed once. This chain joins TRBV18 and TRBJ2-1; 13 nucleotides align to TRBD2. V was pared by 6 bases and J by 8 bases, with 7 bases of the junction left unmatched. The CDR3 totals 15 residues. CDR1 and CDR2 from the germline V gene are KGHSH and LQKENI. CDR3 region: CASSPTSGGAHEQFF. The CDR3 nucleotides read TGTGCCAGCTCGCCCACTAGCGGGGGGGCCCATGAGCAGTTCTTC.

This clone was found once. The rearrangement uses TRBV5-1 and TRBJ1-3; no firm D call. V shed 1 base and J shed 4 bases, with 3 bases lying between them. The germline CDR1 and CDR2 sequences are SGHRS and YFSETQ. The CDR3 has 12 amino acids. CDR3 region: CASSLTGNTIYF. For the CDR3, the DNA is TGCGCCAGCAGCTTGACAGGAAACACCATATATTTT.

This chain joins TRBV5-8 and TRBJ2-1; 7 nucleotides align to TRBD1. From germline, CDR1 is SGHTS and CDR2 YDEGEE. The CDR3 is made up of 17 amino acids. Trimming took 5 bases from V and 0 from J; bases not matched to a gene: 11. The CDR3 spells CASRKQRGRSSYNEQFF. Here the CDR3 DNA reads TGTGCCAGCAGAAAACAAAGGGGGCGAAGCTCCTACAATGAGCAGTTCTTC.

The chain combines TRBV11-2 with TRBJ1-2, with D perhaps TRBD1 (5 bases). The CDR3 loop spans 14 amino acids. CDR1 is SGHAT, CDR2 FQNNGV, per germline. Trimming cost V 7 bases and J 4 bases, with 16 bases left between them. The CDR3 reads CASTHRRGSYGYTF. The CDR3 region has the DNA TGTGCCAGCACCCACCGTCGGGGGAGCTATGGCTACACCTTC.

The chain couples TRBV6-2 or TRBV6-3 to TRBJ1-1; D might be TRBD1 (5 bases). The CDR3 is 19 amino acids. V was pared by 4 bases and J by 1 base, with 25 bases between. Germline-derived CDR1 and CDR2 are MNHEY and SVGEGT. The CDR3 coding sequence is TGTGCCAGCAGTTCCAGAACCAAGAGCGTGGGCAGGGCGAACACTGAAGCTTTCTTT. Its translation: CASSSRTKSVGRANTEAFF.

The V gene is TRBV5-4, the J gene TRBJ2-5, with TRBD1 identical over 9 bases. This CDR3 is built from 15 residues. The germline gives CDR1 SGHNT, CDR2 YYREEE (reference sequence). The V segment lost 7 bases and the J segment 4 bases; nucleotides outside the gene matches: 11. As DNA, the CDR3 is TGTGCCAGCGGACAACAGGGGGCGGTGAGAGAGACCCAGTACTTC. Protein sequence: CASGQQGAVRETQYF.